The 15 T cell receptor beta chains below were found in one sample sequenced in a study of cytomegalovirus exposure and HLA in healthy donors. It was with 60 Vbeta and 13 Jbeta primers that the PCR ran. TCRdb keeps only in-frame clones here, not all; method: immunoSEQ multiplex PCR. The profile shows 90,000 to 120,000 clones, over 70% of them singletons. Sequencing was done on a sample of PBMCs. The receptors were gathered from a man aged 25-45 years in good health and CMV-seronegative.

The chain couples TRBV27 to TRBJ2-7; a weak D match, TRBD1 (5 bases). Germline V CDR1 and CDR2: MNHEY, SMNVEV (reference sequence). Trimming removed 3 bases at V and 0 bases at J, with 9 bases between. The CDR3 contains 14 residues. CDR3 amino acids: CASSFAGNSYEQYF. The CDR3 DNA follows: TGTGCCAGCAGTTTTGCAGGGAACTCCTACGAGCAGTACTTC.

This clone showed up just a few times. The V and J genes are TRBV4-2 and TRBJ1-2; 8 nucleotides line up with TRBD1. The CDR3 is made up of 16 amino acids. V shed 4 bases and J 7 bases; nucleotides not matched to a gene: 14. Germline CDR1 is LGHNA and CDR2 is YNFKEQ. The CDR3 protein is CASSRTPGQGAFGYTF. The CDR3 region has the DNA TGTGCCAGCAGCCGAACCCCTGGGCAGGGGGCTTTTGGCTACACCTTC.

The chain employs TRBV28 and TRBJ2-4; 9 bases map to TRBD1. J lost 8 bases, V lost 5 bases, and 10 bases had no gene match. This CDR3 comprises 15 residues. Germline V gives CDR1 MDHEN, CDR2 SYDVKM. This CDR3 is CASSADRGYGDIQYF. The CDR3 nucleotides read TGTGCCAGCAGTGCGGACAGGGGATATGGAGACATTCAGTACTTC.

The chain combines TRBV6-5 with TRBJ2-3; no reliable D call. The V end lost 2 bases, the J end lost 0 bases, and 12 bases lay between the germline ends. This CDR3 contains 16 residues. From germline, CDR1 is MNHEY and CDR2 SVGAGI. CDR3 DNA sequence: TGTGCCAGCAGTTACGCCCGGGTACCTAGCACAGATACGCAGTATTTT. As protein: CASSYARVPSTDTQYF.

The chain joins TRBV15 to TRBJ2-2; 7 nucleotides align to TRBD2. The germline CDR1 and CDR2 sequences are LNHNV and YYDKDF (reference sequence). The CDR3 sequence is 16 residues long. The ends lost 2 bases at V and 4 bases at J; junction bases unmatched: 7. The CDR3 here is CATSRPLGGGTGELFF. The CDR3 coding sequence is TGTGCCACCAGCAGACCCCTGGGGGGGGGCACCGGGGAGCTGTTTTTT.

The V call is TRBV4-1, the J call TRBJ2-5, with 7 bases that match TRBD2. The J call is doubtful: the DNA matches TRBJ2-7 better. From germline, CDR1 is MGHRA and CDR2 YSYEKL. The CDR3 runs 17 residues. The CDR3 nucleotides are TGCGCCAGCAGCCAAGATTGGCGGCTAGCGGACCCCTACGAGCAGTACTTC. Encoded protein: CASSQDWRLADPYEQYF.

CDR3 sequence: CATSRDSGTSGIPQYF. CDR3 in DNA: TGTGCCACCAGCAGGGATTCGGGGACTAGCGGGATACCGCAGTACTTC. The chain joins TRBV15 to TRBJ2-7, with 13 bases aligning to TRBD2. Germline V lookup: CDR1 LNHNV, CDR2 YYDKDF (reference sequence). V gave up 3 bases and J gave up 9 bases; unmatched junction bases: 11. The CDR3 covers 16 residues.

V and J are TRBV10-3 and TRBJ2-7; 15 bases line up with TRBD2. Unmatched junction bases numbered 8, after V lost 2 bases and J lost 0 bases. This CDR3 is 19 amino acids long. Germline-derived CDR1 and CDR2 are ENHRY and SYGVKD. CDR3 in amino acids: CAISELPGLAGGSSYEQYF. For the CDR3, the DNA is TGTGCCATCAGTGAGCTCCCGGGACTAGCGGGGGGCAGCTCCTACGAGCAGTACTTC.

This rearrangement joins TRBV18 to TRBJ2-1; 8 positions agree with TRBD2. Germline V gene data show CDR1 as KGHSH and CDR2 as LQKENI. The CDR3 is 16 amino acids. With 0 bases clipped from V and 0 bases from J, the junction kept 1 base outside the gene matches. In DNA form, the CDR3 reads TGTGCCAGCTCACCACCGGCGGGGGGCTCCTACAATGAGCAGTTCTTC. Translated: CASSPPAGGSYNEQFF.

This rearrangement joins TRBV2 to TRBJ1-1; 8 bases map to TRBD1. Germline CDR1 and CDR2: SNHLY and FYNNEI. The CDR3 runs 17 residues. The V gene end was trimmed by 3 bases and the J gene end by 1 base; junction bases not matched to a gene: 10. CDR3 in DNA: TGTGCCAGCAGTGAGAAAGTTGCAGGGGGCAGGAACACTGAAGCTTTCTTT. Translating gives CASSEKVAGGRNTEAFF.

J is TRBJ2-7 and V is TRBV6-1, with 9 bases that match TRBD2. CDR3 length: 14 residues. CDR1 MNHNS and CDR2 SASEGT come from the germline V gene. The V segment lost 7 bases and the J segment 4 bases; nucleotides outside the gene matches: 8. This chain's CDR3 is CASMERGAYYEQYF. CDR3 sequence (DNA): TGTGCCAGCATGGAGCGGGGGGCATATTACGAGCAGTACTTC.

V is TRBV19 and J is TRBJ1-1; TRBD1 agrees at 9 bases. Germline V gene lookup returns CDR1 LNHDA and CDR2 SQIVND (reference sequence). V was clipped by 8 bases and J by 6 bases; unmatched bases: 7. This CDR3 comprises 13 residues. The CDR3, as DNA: TGTGCCAGTTATTCCGGGACAGGGCCTGAAGCTTTCTTT. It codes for CASYSGTGPEAFF.

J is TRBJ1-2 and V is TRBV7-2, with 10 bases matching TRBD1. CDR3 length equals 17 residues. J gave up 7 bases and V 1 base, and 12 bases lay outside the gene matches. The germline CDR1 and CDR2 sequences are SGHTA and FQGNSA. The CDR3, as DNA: TGTGCCAGCAGCTTAGGGCGGGGACAGGGGACCGGTGGTGGCTACACCTTC. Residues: CASSLGRGQGTGGGYTF.

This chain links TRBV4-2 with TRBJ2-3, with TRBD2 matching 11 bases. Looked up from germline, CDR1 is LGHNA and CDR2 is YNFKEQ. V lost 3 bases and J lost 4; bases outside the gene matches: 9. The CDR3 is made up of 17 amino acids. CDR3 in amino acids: CASSHQASSGRSDTQYF. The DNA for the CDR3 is TGTGCCAGCAGCCATCAGGCCTCTAGCGGGAGGTCAGATACGCAGTATTTT.

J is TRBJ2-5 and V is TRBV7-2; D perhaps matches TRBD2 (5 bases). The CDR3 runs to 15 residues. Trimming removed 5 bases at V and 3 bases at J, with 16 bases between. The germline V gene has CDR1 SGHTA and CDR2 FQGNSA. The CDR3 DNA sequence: TGTGCCAGCAGCCCAGGATACCAGACTAAAGAGACCCAGTACTTC. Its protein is CASSPGYQTKETQYF. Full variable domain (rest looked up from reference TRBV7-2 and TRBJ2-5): GAGVSQSPSNKVTEKGKDVELRCDPISGHTALYWYRQSLGQGLEFLIYFQGNSAPDKSGLPSDRFSAERTGGSVSTLTIQRTQQEDSAVYLCASSPGYQTKETQYFGPGTRLLVL.